This TCR beta chain was identified during a study of early T cells in non-severe SARS-CoV-2 infection. TCRdb reprocessed the 5' RACE reads with MiXCR, giving one entry per CDR3 protein. Of fewer than 100,000 distinct CDR3 sequences in the sample, around 12% are singletons; the top ten hold roughly 3.6%. The V gene's germline CDR1 is SGHNT and CDR2 YYREEE (reference sequence). The CDR3 consists of 14 residues. Trimming took off 0 bases at V and 2 bases at J, with 8 bases between the two ends. This clonotype was seen repeatedly, ten times or more. Source material: whole blood. The TCR originated in an adult who was a healthcare worker with PCR-confirmed SARS-CoV-2 infection or an uninfected control (not recorded which). The rearrangement links TRBV5-4 to TRBJ1-1; D might be TRBD1 (5 bases). The CDR3 nucleotides read TGTGCCAGCAGCTTGGAACAGGTCAACACTGAAGCTTTCTTT. Amino acids: CASSLEQVNTEAFF. The whole variable domain, filled in from reference TRBV5-4 and TRBJ1-1, reads ETGVTQSPTHLIKTRGQQVTLRCSSQSGHNTVSWYQQALGQGPQFIFQYYREEENGRGNFPPRFSGLQFPNYSSELNVNALELDDSALYLCASSLEQVNTEAFFGQGTRLTVV.